This T cell receptor delta chain derives from a study of γδ T cells in repeated Plasmodium falciparum infection (dated by TCRdb to the early 2020s). In terms of the full investigation: The natural-infection arm enrolled Malian children exposed to intense seasonal malaria transmission and compared the Malian children with Australian children matched for age and gender. The gammadelta TCR repertoires from Mali were analysed in two ways: cross-sectionally during periods with no transmission, and longitudinally across episodes of acute febrile malaria. Five malaria-naive U.S. adults underwent four controlled human malaria infections by bites from P. falciparum NF54-infected Anopheles stephensi mosquitoes over about 630 days. Using both natural infection in Mali and controlled human malaria infection, the study looked at the way repeated Plasmodium falciparum infection shapes the human gammadelta T cell repertoire. Samples were collected from controlled-infection subjects at baseline, immediately before selected infections, and 21 days after each infection. The investigation overall reported the following: Repeated controlled infections appeared to drive waves of new clonotype selection in Vdelta2-negative, largely Vdelta1+, gammadelta TCR repertoires. Analysis of inter-individual variability in gammadelta T cell responses was limited by the small size of the controlled-infection cohort. The Malian cohort was drawn from a small rural village made up mostly of one ethnic group, which limits generalizability. Compared with Australian children, Malian children appeared to have Vdelta2-negative gammadelta TCR repertoires that were more clonally expanded, less diverse and less shared. Vgamma9/Vdelta2+ TCR repertoires showed a highly stable polyclonal repertoire over time and infection, with many inter-individual overlapping TCRgamma sequences.

Vgamma9/Vdelta2+ and Vdelta2-negative gammadelta T cell populations were flow-sorted from peripheral blood mononuclear cells for bulk TCR repertoire analysis. CDR3 length: 16 amino acids, cysteine to phenylalanine. CDR3 DNA only is kept here, 48 bases in frame from base 1. The germline V gene encodes CDR1 GEAIGNYY and CDR2 EKD. Library preparation employed multiplex PCR. The listed sequencing device is Illumina MiSeq. Each sorted gammadelta T cell sample was sequenced for both the TCR gamma (TRG) and TCR delta (TRD) chains. As for the original processing: Repertoire analyses included clonotype tree plots, accumulated frequency of the top 20 clonotypes, diversity index (DI) and D75 metrics. TCRdb recomputed clones from the public reads with CATT; identical DNA rows were then combined. The V and J calls were determined by TCRdb, not by the authors. For this sample there are 85,000 to 95,000 delta-chain clones; 1.4% appear just once. The ten largest clones take up more than 7.5% of the sample.

This clone occurred a few times. Its antigen is not yet known. TCRdb assigns this DNA the protein of a much larger clone, which departs from its translation at residue 15; this likely reflects a read error, and the protein shown comes from translating the DNA. The V gene is TRDV2 and the J gene is TRDJ1; TRDD3 lines up with 7 middle nucleotides. The source of this sequence is a pool of human donors (malaria-infected and uninfected, not separated). The sequencing input was gamma-delta T cells from blood. For the CDR3, the sequence is CACDYAGGYYTDKLTF. The nucleotides read TGTGCCTGTGACTACGCTGGGGGCTATTACACCGATAAACTCACCTTT.